This TCR beta chain was observed in a study of cytomegalovirus exposure and HLA in healthy donors. Overall study context: In an early release, HLA-typed donors contributed 90 million or so unique TCR sequences.

Germline lookup yields CDR1 SGHNT and CDR2 YYREEE (reference sequence). With 4 bases clipped from V and 1 base from J, the junction kept 4 bases outside the gene matches. The CDR3 is 14 amino acids. Primers for the PCR totalled 60 Vbeta and 13 Jbeta. The table came from immunoSEQ multiplex PCR; TCRdb's copy has only in-frame clones and leaves some out. The sample has more than 250,000 clones; roughly 90% are singletons. This chain uses TRBV5-4 with TRBJ2-7; 8 bases map to TRBD1. Sequencing was carried out using PBMCs. The TCR was taken from a woman aged 18-29 years in good health and CMV-seronegative. CDR3 region: CASSLRDRSYEQYF. The CDR3 DNA follows: TGTGCCAGCAGCCTCCGGGACAGGTCCTACGAGCAGTACTTC.